Each of the 25 T cell receptor beta chains below was sequenced from the same sample in a study of kidney transplant recipient with SARS-CoV-2 infection. In TCRdb, the reads were re-called with MiXCR into one record per CDR3 protein. The table has roughly 230,000 distinct CDR3 sequences, 29% seen once. Material: a blood sample, obtained at baseline and on roughly day 110 from a kidney transplant recipient. The receptor set was obtained from a male patient aged 25 to 39 who had COVID-19 and was a kidney transplant recipient. Part of the T cells may come from the graft donor.

V gene TRBV9 combines with J gene TRBJ2-5, with TRBD2 identical over 9 bases. This CDR3 spans 16 amino acids. Losses at the gene ends were 0 bases for V and 2 bases for J; bases not matched to a gene: 5. The germline V gene encodes CDR1 SGDLS and CDR2 YYNGEE. CDR3 in amino acids: CASSVGAGGQQETQYF. The CDR3 DNA is TGTGCCAGCAGCGTAGGAGCGGGGGGACAACAAGAGACCCAGTACTTC.

This clonotype was found many times. The J gene is TRBJ2-6, the V gene TRBV18; 7 positions match TRBD2. V trimming: 4 bases; J trimming: 1 base; junction bases outside the gene matches: 10. Germline V CDR1 and CDR2: KGHSH, LQKENI. This CDR3 is 18 amino acids long. The CDR3 DNA sequence: TGTGCCAGCTCACACAGCGGGACTATGCAGTCTGGGGCCAACGTCCTGACTTTC. It codes for CASSHSGTMQSGANVLTF. Full variable domain (remainder filled in from reference TRBV18 and TRBJ2-6): NAGVMQNPRHLVRRRGQEARLRCSPMKGHSHVYWYRQLPEEGLKFMVYLQKENIIDESGMPKERFSAEFPKEGPSILRIQQVVRGDSAAYFCASSHSGTMQSGANVLTFGAGSRLTVL.

Turning to this clonotype: This may arise from a read error, as a much more abundant clone is one base away. This rearrangement joins TRBV11-2 to TRBJ1-5; D is undetermined. This CDR3 region has 14 residues. Germline loops: CDR1 SGHAT, CDR2 FQNNGV. The CDR3 DNA reads as TGTGCCGGCAGCCCGGGTGGAGGCAATCAGCCCCAGCATTTT. It yields the protein CAGSPGGGNQPQHF.

A remark on this clonotype: Possible read error: a much larger clone is one base away. The chain employs TRBV7-9 and TRBJ1-1; tentative D call: TRBD1 (6 bases). V lost 2 bases to trimming and J lost 3 bases, with 25 bases between them. The CDR3 is made up of 19 amino acids. CDR1 SEHNR and CDR2 FQNEAQ come from the germline V gene (reference sequence). The CDR3 DNA sequence: TGTGCCAGCAGCTTATGGGGCCCACGAAACGGGGGGCAGGACACTGAAGCTTTCTTT. Protein: CASSLWGPRNGGQDTEAFF.

This clonotype was seen repeatedly, ten times or more. This chain uses TRBV18 with TRBJ1-4; no clear D. V lost 3 bases, J lost 7 bases, and 15 bases lay in between. Germline CDR1 is KGHSH and CDR2 is LQKENI. The CDR3 contains 15 residues. CDR3 nucleotide sequence: TGTGCCAGCTCACCCTTTCGGGAGGAGGGTGAAAAACTGTTTTTT. Its protein is CASSPFREEGEKLFF.

The rearrangement links TRBV7-2 to TRBJ1-2; perhaps TRBD1 as D (6 bases). V lost 5 bases and J 7 bases, leaving 17 bases between the germline ends. The CDR3 is 14 amino acids. Germline values: CDR1 SGHTA, CDR2 FQGNSA. The CDR3 spells CASSQYREPVGYTF. CDR3 nucleotides: TGTGCCAGCAGCCAGTACAGGGAGCCGGTTGGCTACACCTTC.

This clonotype has ten or more counts. This chain links TRBV12-3 or TRBV12-4 with TRBJ1-2; 8 nucleotides line up with TRBD1. The trim removed 5 bases at V and 2 bases at J, leaving 1 base unmatched. The CDR3 runs 13 residues. CDR3 amino acids: CASSRQGNYGYTF. DNA of the CDR3: TGTGCCAGCAGTCGACAGGGGAACTATGGCTACACCTTC.

This clonotype was counted many times. The chain links TRBV20-1 to TRBJ1-5; 7 bases map to TRBD1. V trimming: 5 bases; J trimming: 4 bases; junction bases outside the gene matches: 8. Germline assignment: CDR1 DFQATT and CDR2 SNEGSKA (reference sequence). This CDR3 contains 14 residues. The CDR3 coding sequence is TGCAGTGCTGGAAGCAGGGACAGTAATCAGCCCCAGCATTTT. It encodes CSAGSRDSNQPQHF.

This clonotype was observed at least ten times. J is TRBJ2-3 and V is TRBV24-1; 7 bases line up with TRBD2. CDR1 and CDR2 from the germline V gene are KGHDR and SFDVKD. V was pared by 3 bases and J by 5 bases, with 22 bases of the junction left unmatched. This CDR3 comprises 20 residues. CDR3: CATSDSSPGRRAQREDTQYF. The CDR3 nucleotides are TGTGCCACCAGTGATAGCTCCCCCGGACGGAGGGCCCAGCGGGAAGATACGCAGTATTTT.

On this clonotype: Compared with germline, one end of the junction differs, possibly owing to a read error. V and J are TRBV12-3 or TRBV12-4 and TRBJ2-1, with D unresolved. The CDR3 is made up of 14 amino acids. DNA for the CDR3: TGTGCCGGCAGTTTAAACAGCTACTACAATGAGCAGCTCTTC. Residues: CAGSLNSYYNEQLF.

About this clonotype itself: A junction boundary mismatches the germline segment, possibly from a read error. The J gene is TRBJ1-5, the V gene TRBV12-3 or TRBV12-4; a possible D gene is TRBD1 (6 bases). The length of the CDR3 is 15 residues. The CDR3 sequence: CAGSFSRGADQPQHF. CDR3 nucleotides: TGTGCCGGCAGTTTCTCAAGGGGGGCCGATCAGCCCCAGCATTTT.

This clonotype was picked up many times. V gene TRBV11-3 combines with J gene TRBJ1-2; D uncertain. The V and J ends lost 5 bases and 4 bases respectively, with 23 bases between them. The CDR3 is 17 amino acids. Germline V lookup: CDR1 SGHNT, CDR2 YENEEA. CDR3 loop: CASSGTDDLGKTYGYTF. The CDR3 DNA follows: TGTGCCAGCAGCGGCACGGACGATCTCGGAAAGACCTATGGCTACACCTTC.

This clonotype occurred a few times. The rearrangement joins TRBV5-4 to TRBJ1-2; D remains unclear. Germline CDR1 SGHNT, CDR2 YYREEE (reference sequence). Trimming took 7 bases from V and 4 from J, leaving 23 bases between them. The CDR3 is 16 amino acids. The CDR3 protein is CASRAPVPGKTYGYTF. CDR3 sequence (DNA): TGTGCCAGCCGGGCGCCCGTACCAGGAAAGACCTATGGCTACACCTTC.

Remarks on this clonotype: Possible read error: a much larger clone is one base away. The V call is TRBV10-1, the J call TRBJ2-4; D unclear. The CDR3 contains 15 residues. Looked up from germline, CDR1 is WNHNN and CDR2 is SYGVQD (reference sequence). The CDR3 spells CASSESILGGYEQCF. The CDR3 region has the DNA TGCGCCAGCAGTGAGTCAATATTGGGCGGTTACGAGCAGTGCTTC.

Notes on this clonotype: One end of the junction does not line up with germline, which may come from a read error. The chain joins TRBV6-8 to TRBJ1-2, with D unclear. This CDR3 has 17 amino acids. Germline CDR1 is MNHGY and CDR2 is SAAAGT. The CDR3 DNA reads as TGTGCCAGCAGTAGGAACAGACGCTCTAGAAAGACCTATGGCTACAACTTC. Translated: CASSRNRRSRKTYGYNF.

This clonotype has ten or more counts. V gene TRBV12-2 combines with J gene TRBJ1-5; the DNA was not compared with TRBD1, the D call given in the table. TRBV12-2 is listed as a pseudogene. The CDR3 covers 16 residues. This CDR3 reads CASRLAWERGYQPQHF. For the CDR3, the DNA is TGTGCAAGTCGCTTAGCGTGGGAGAGGGGTTATCAGCCCCAGCATTTT.

This clonotype came up many times. The chain has TRBV30 and TRBJ2-1; a weak D match, TRBD2 (5 bases). Deletions cut 4 bases from V and 0 bases from J, with 10 bases between. Looked up from germline, CDR1 is GTSNPN and CDR2 is SVGIG (reference sequence). The CDR3 has 14 amino acids. CDR3 protein: CAWNQRSSYNEQFF. CDR3 DNA sequence: TGTGCCTGGAATCAGCGGAGCTCCTACAATGAGCAGTTCTTC.

Concerning this clonotype: Possible read error: a much larger clone is one base away. V gene TRBV30 combines with J gene TRBJ1-2; D is possibly TRBD1 (5 bases). V was shortened by 4 bases and J by 8 bases, with 17 bases between the two germline ends. From germline, CDR1 is GTSNPN and CDR2 SVGIG (reference sequence). The CDR3 has 13 amino acids. The CDR3 sequence: CAWNQDRGCGYTF. DNA for the CDR3: TGTGCCTGGAATCAGGATCGGGGGTGCGGCTACACCTTC.

This clonotype showed up many times. The chain recombines TRBV5-6 with TRBJ2-5, with 10 bases that match TRBD2. This CDR3 has 15 residues. J lost 3 bases, V lost 6 bases, and 8 bases had no gene match. Germline CDR1 and CDR2: SGHDT and YYEEEE. The CDR3 nucleotides read TGTGCCAGCACCGGGGGACTAGCGCATAAAGAGACCCAGTACTTC. Amino acids: CASTGGLAHKETQYF.

This clonotype showed up just a few times. The chain is built from TRBV2 and TRBJ1-1, with D possibly being TRBD1 (5 bases). Trimming shortened V by 7 bases and J by 8 bases, and 20 bases separated the two germline ends. Germline assignment: CDR1 SNHLY and CDR2 FYNNEI. The CDR3 contains 14 residues. The CDR3 nucleotides read TGTGCCAGCAAGAACGACCGGGGCAACAAGGAAGCTTTCTTT. This sequence encodes CASKNDRGNKEAFF.

This clonotype was detected many times. The J gene is TRBJ1-2, the V gene TRBV6-5; D uncertain. The CDR3 contains 17 residues. The V and J ends lost 5 bases and 4 bases respectively, with 23 bases between them. Germline V CDR1 and CDR2: MNHEY, SVGAGI. The CDR3 sequence: CASSPGMECRKTYGYTF. CDR3 nucleotide sequence: TGTGCCAGCAGTCCAGGTATGGAATGTAGAAAGACCTATGGCTACACCTTC.

This clonotype has at least ten counts. The chain uses TRBV11-1 and TRBJ1-1; D is uncertain. Germline V gives CDR1 SGHAT, CDR2 FQDESV (reference sequence). Trimming left V 5 bases short and J 0 bases short, with 16 bases between. The CDR3 has 16 residues. The CDR3 region is CASSQWVAGMNTEAFF. The CDR3 DNA is TGTGCCAGCAGCCAATGGGTTGCGGGGATGAACACTGAAGCTTTCTTT.

At least ten counts were recorded for this clonotype. DNA for the CDR3: TGTGCCAGCAGTTATGACTCCGCACCGACCTACGAGCAGTACTTC. This sequence encodes CASSYDSAPTYEQYF. The rearrangement joins TRBV6-5 to TRBJ2-7, with D hard to call. Trimming stripped 3 bases from V and 2 bases from J, with 14 bases between. In germline, CDR1 is MNHEY, CDR2 SVGAGI. This CDR3 has 15 amino acids.

Concerning this clonotype itself: This may arise from a read error, as a much more abundant clone is one base away. This chain links TRBV6-2 or TRBV6-3 with TRBJ1-2; no definite D call. The CDR3 sequence is 17 residues long. Germline V gives CDR1 MNHEY, CDR2 SVGEGT. V shed 5 bases and J shed 4 bases, with 23 bases lying between them. This CDR3 reads CASSGTVCIGKAYGYTF. The CDR3 DNA is TGTGCCAGCAGTGGAACGGTCTGCATCGGAAAGGCCTATGGCTACACCTTC.

This chain links TRBV9 with TRBJ1-5; TRBD1 is a possible D gene (5 bases). Between the trimmed V and J ends, which lost 4 bases and 0 bases, there was a span of 8 bases. This CDR3 is 14 amino acids long. Germline-derived CDR1 and CDR2 are SGDLS and YYNGEE. The chain's CDR3 is CASSRGDSNQPQHF. The CDR3 DNA reads TGTGCCAGCAGCAGAGGGGATAGCAATCAGCCCCAGCATTTT. Drawing the rest from reference TRBV9 and TRBJ1-5, the complete variable domain is DSGVTQTPKHLITATGQRVTLRCSPRSGDLSVYWYQQSLDQGLQFLIQYYNGEERAKGNILERFSAQQFPDLHSELNLSSLELGDSALYFCASSRGDSNQPQHFGDGTRLSIL.